The 32 T cell receptor beta chains listed next were all sequenced from one sample in a study of T cell responses to AZD1222 COVID-19 vaccine. Profiling relied on immunoSEQ multiplex PCR, and the TCRdb table lists in-frame clones only, not all of them. The sample holds tens of thousands of clones, around 88% seen once. Sequencing used peripheral blood, obtained 28 days after the second AZD1222 dose. The source is an adult who received the AZD1222 COVID-19 vaccine.

The rearrangement links TRBV6-5 to TRBJ1-2, with 8 bases matching TRBD1. This CDR3 has 14 residues. Germline lookup yields CDR1 MNHEY and CDR2 SVGAGI. V was clipped by 6 bases and J by 4 bases; unmatched bases: 7. CDR3 sequence: CASRTQGGSYGYTF. For the CDR3, the DNA is TGTGCCAGCAGAACACAGGGGGGTAGCTATGGCTACACCTTC.

This chain connects TRBV12-5 to TRBJ2-7; the D gene is possibly TRBD1 (6 bases). The CDR3 contains 12 residues. V lost 1 base and J lost 6, with 7 bases in between. Germline CDR1 LGHNT, CDR2 FRNRAP. In DNA form, the CDR3 reads TGTGCTAGTGGTTTGGGAGGGGGCGAGCAGTACTTC. The encoded protein is CASGLGGGEQYF.

In DNA form, the CDR3 reads TGTGCCAGCACCGATGGACCCTTTGGCTACACCTTC. Translated, it gives CASTDGPFGYTF. The chain employs TRBV6-5 and TRBJ1-2; D uncertain. The CDR3 extends over 12 amino acids. CDR1 and CDR2 (germline): MNHEY, SVGAGI. V was trimmed by 7 bases and J by 7 bases, leaving 13 bases between them.

This clone was found once. The J gene is TRBJ2-7, the V gene TRBV9; D may correspond to TRBD1 or TRBD2 (5 bases each). With 0 bases removed from V and 2 bases from J, the gap between germline ends came to 12 bases. In germline, CDR1 is SGDLS, CDR2 YYNGEE. The CDR3 is 15 amino acids. The CDR3 bases are TGTGCCAGCAGCGTAGGGGGGACGGCAGCCTACGAGCAGTACTTC. This translates into CASSVGGTAAYEQYF.

The chain joins TRBV5-8 to TRBJ1-2; D uncertain. Germline CDR1 reads SGHTS; CDR2 reads YDEGEE. CDR3 length: 12 residues. The ends were cut back, 1 base at V and 5 bases at J, with 6 bases in the middle. The CDR3 loop reads CASSLTEYGYTF. CDR3 in DNA: TGTGCCAGCAGCTTGACGGAATATGGCTACACCTTC.

This clone occurred a few times. The J gene is TRBJ2-7, the V gene TRBV4-2; D is unclear. Trimming took 0 bases from V and 4 from J, leaving 7 bases between them. The CDR3 length is 13 residues. Germline V lookup: CDR1 LGHNA, CDR2 YNFKEQ. CDR3 amino acids: CASSQDVKYEQYF. DNA for the CDR3: TGTGCCAGCAGCCAAGATGTCAAGTACGAGCAGTACTTC.

This chain links TRBV5-1 with TRBJ1-1; the D is unclear. The germline gives CDR1 SGHRS, CDR2 YFSETQ. The CDR3 has 13 residues. Trimming stripped 0 bases from V and 0 bases from J, with 3 bases between. The CDR3 coding sequence is TGCGCCAGCAGCTTGGTCCTGAACACTGAAGCTTTCTTT. This sequence encodes CASSLVLNTEAFF. Supplemented by reference TRBV5-1 and TRBJ1-1, the full variable domain reads KAGVTQTPRYLIKTRGQQVTLSCSPISGHRSVSWYQQTPGQGLQFLFEYFSETQRNKGNFPGRFSGRQFSNSRSEMNVSTLELGDSALYLCASSLVLNTEAFFGQGTRLTVV.

The rearrangement links TRBV5-1 to TRBJ1-6, with TRBD1 as a possible D gene (5 bases). CDR1 and CDR2 (germline): SGHRS, YFSETQ. The CDR3 is 13 amino acids. With 4 bases removed from V and 10 bases from J, the gap between germline ends came to 12 bases. This CDR3 reads CASSPGFDSPLHF. CDR3 sequence (DNA): TGCGCCAGCAGCCCAGGGTTCGACTCACCCCTCCACTTT. Full variable domain (outside the CDR3, taken from reference TRBV5-1 and TRBJ1-6): KAGVTQTPRYLIKTRGQQVTLSCSPISGHRSVSWYQQTPGQGLQFLFEYFSETQRNKGNFPGRFSGRQFSNSRSEMNVSTLELGDSALYLCASSPGFDSPLHFGNGTRLTVT.

The rearrangement links TRBV5-4 to TRBJ1-1, with D possibly being TRBD1 (5 bases). Germline values: CDR1 SGHNT, CDR2 YYREEE (reference sequence). This CDR3 has 15 residues. Between the trimmed V and J ends, which lost 1 base and 4 bases, there was a span of 14 bases. This CDR3 is CASSLKLGLGTEAFF. Written as DNA, the CDR3 is TGTGCCAGCAGCTTGAAGCTGGGGCTGGGCACTGAAGCTTTCTTT.

This clone came up a few times. The chain couples TRBV19 to TRBJ1-4; 7 nucleotides agree with TRBD1. After removal of 9 bases from V and 5 bases from J, the junction contained 15 bases not matched to a gene. Germline lookup yields CDR1 LNHDA and CDR2 SQIVND (reference sequence). CDR3 length: 16 residues. The CDR3 DNA is TGTGCCAGCCAGGCCCTACAGGGGTTAATGAATGAAAAACTGTTTTTT. The encoded protein is CASQALQGLMNEKLFF.

The chain employs TRBV7-2 and TRBJ1-1, with D unresolved. Trimming removed 1 base at V and 1 base at J, with 4 bases between. Germline values: CDR1 SGHTA, CDR2 FQGNSA. The CDR3 totals 13 residues. CDR3 amino acids: CASSLVENTEAFF. The CDR3 DNA is TGTGCCAGCAGCTTAGTAGAGAACACTGAAGCTTTCTTT.

V gene TRBV2 combines with J gene TRBJ1-4; 10 bases fit TRBD1. Germline V gives CDR1 SNHLY, CDR2 FYNNEI. V dropped 6 bases and J dropped 7; count of bases not matched to a gene: 5. This CDR3 is 14 amino acids long. Here the CDR3 DNA reads TGTGCCAGCAGGGTGACAGGGGGCGGTGAAAAACTGTTTTTT. Its protein is CASRVTGGGEKLFF.

The V and J genes are TRBV4-3 and TRBJ1-4; D is uncertain. V lost 1 base to trimming and J lost 0 bases, with 12 bases between them. The length of the CDR3 is 17 residues. Germline-derived CDR1 and CDR2 are LGHNA and YSLEER. The CDR3 is CASSQGVSPATNEKLFF. DNA of the CDR3: TGCGCCAGCAGCCAAGGTGTCTCCCCTGCAACTAATGAAAAACTGTTTTTT.

The chain joins TRBV18 to TRBJ2-6, with no clear D. The CDR3 is 14 residues long. The germline V and J ends were trimmed by 4 bases and 1 base, with 5 bases remaining between them. Germline lookup yields CDR1 KGHSH and CDR2 LQKENI. The CDR3 sequence: CASSQASGANVLTF. The CDR3 region has the DNA TGTGCCAGCTCACAAGCATCTGGGGCCAACGTCCTGACTTTC. Complete variable domain (other parts from reference TRBV18 and TRBJ2-6): NAGVMQNPRHLVRRRGQEARLRCSPMKGHSHVYWYRQLPEEGLKFMVYLQKENIIDESGMPKERFSAEFPKEGPSILRIQQVVRGDSAAYFCASSQASGANVLTFGAGSRLTVL.

In this sample, this clone turned up once. This chain connects TRBV3-1 (or the pseudogene TRBV3-2) to TRBJ2-5; possibly TRBD1 for D (5 bases). The germline gives CDR1 LGHDT, CDR2 YNNKEL (reference sequence). This CDR3 is built from 13 residues. Trimming removed 4 bases at V and 2 bases at J, with 8 bases between. CDR3 residues: CASSRDRQETQYF. Written as DNA, the CDR3 is TGTGCCAGCAGCCGCGACAGACAAGAGACCCAGTACTTC.

CDR3 sequence: CAISESVEKGSPLHF. CDR3 in DNA: TGTGCCATCAGTGAGTCTGTCGAAAAGGGGTCACCCCTCCACTTT. The chain couples TRBV10-3 to TRBJ1-6; D perhaps matches TRBD1 (5 bases). The CDR3 loop spans 15 amino acids. Germline assignment: CDR1 ENHRY and CDR2 SYGVKD. Deletions cut 0 bases from V and 10 bases from J, with 13 bases between.

The V call is TRBV28, the J call TRBJ1-1; TRBD1 might be the D (5 bases). Germline V lookup: CDR1 MDHEN, CDR2 SYDVKM. This CDR3 contains 14 residues. With 7 bases removed from V and 4 bases from J, the gap between germline ends came to 16 bases. The chain's CDR3 is CASTRGEGFTEAFF. CDR3 sequence (DNA): TGTGCCAGCACGCGCGGGGAGGGGTTCACTGAAGCTTTCTTT.

In this sample, this clone turned up a few times. The J gene is TRBJ2-3, the V gene TRBV3-1 (or the pseudogene TRBV3-2); D is possibly TRBD1 (6 bases). Between the trimmed V and J ends, which lost 1 base and 4 bases, there was a span of 15 bases. The germline V gene encodes CDR1 LGHDT and CDR2 YNNKEL (reference sequence). The CDR3 totals 16 residues. CDR3 amino acids: CASSQGLDRKPDTQYF. The CDR3 DNA is TGTGCCAGCAGCCAAGGGCTGGACAGAAAACCAGATACGCAGTATTTT.

The rearrangement links TRBV6-5 to TRBJ1-3; D is ambiguous. This CDR3 has 15 residues. CDR1 and CDR2 (germline): MNHEY, SVGAGI. V shed 6 bases and J shed 0 bases, with 12 bases lying between them. Here the CDR3 DNA reads TGTGCCAGCAGCCGCGGCACCATCTCTGGAAACACCATATATTTT. Translated: CASSRGTISGNTIYF.

The genes are TRBV2 and TRBJ2-1; 8 bases align to TRBD2. CDR3 length: 15 residues. Germline CDR1 reads SNHLY; CDR2 reads FYNNEI. V shed 5 bases, J shed 2 bases, and the junction held 5 bases outside the gene matches. The CDR3 here is CASSSLGGAYNEQFF. CDR3 nucleotide sequence: TGTGCCAGCAGTTCACTCGGGGGGGCCTACAATGAGCAGTTCTTC.

The rearrangement links TRBV24-1 to TRBJ1-2; D not resolved. The germline V gene encodes CDR1 KGHDR and CDR2 SFDVKD. The CDR3 covers 13 residues. V shed 2 bases and J shed 3 bases, with 6 bases lying between them. The CDR3 DNA sequence: TGTGCCACCAGTGATTCGGCAGACTATGGCTACACCTTC. Translation: CATSDSADYGYTF.

The J gene is TRBJ2-2, the V gene TRBV4-1; D perhaps matches TRBD1 (6 bases). The germline CDR1 and CDR2 sequences are MGHRA and YSYEKL. CDR3 length: 14 residues. With 6 bases removed from V and 8 bases from J, the gap between germline ends came to 16 bases. The CDR3 bases are TGCGCCAGCAGGGAGCCTGACAGGCATGGGGAGCTGTTTTTT. Protein sequence: CASREPDRHGELFF.

The rearrangement uses TRBV5-4 and TRBJ2-7; the match to TRBD1 covers 9 bases. J lost 5 bases, V lost 1 base, and 10 bases had no gene match. The CDR3 is 16 residues long. Germline CDR1 and CDR2: SGHNT and YYREEE (reference sequence). CDR3 in amino acids: CASSLTGGGIPHEQYF. CDR3 DNA sequence: TGTGCCAGCAGCTTGACAGGGGGCGGTATTCCCCACGAGCAGTACTTC.

The rearrangement joins TRBV7-2 to TRBJ2-7, with TRBD2 matching over 10 bases. Germline V gene data show CDR1 as SGHTA and CDR2 as FQGNSA. There are 14 residues in the CDR3. J gave up 7 bases and V 3 bases, and 6 bases lay outside the gene matches. CDR3 region: CASSFPSGGIEQYF. In nucleotides, the CDR3 is TGTGCCAGCAGCTTCCCTAGCGGGGGCATTGAGCAGTACTTC.

The chain recombines TRBV6-5 with TRBJ2-5; perhaps TRBD2 as D (6 bases). The CDR3 extends over 13 amino acids. Trimming cost V 7 bases and J 5 bases, with 14 bases left between them. Germline V lookup: CDR1 MNHEY, CDR2 SVGAGI. The chain's CDR3 is CASKKEGYETQYF. CDR3 nucleotide sequence: TGTGCCAGCAAAAAGGAGGGGTATGAGACCCAGTACTTC.

This clone has just one count. The chain recombines TRBV19 with TRBJ1-6, with D unresolved. V was clipped by 6 bases and J by 5 bases, with 8 bases between them. The CDR3 length is 13 residues. Looked up from germline, CDR1 is LNHDA and CDR2 is SQIVND (reference sequence). DNA for the CDR3: TGTGCCAGTAGGCAGGATCATAATTCACCCCTCCACTTT. Its protein is CASRQDHNSPLHF. Variable domain in full (rest from reference TRBV19 and TRBJ1-6): DGGITQSPKYLFRKEGQNVTLSCEQNLNHDAMYWYRQDPGQGLRLIYYSQIVNDFQKGDIAEGYSVSREKKESFPLTVTSAQKNPTAFYLCASRQDHNSPLHFGNGTRLTVT.

The V call is TRBV25-1, the J call TRBJ2-1, with D uncertain. V lost 3 bases to trimming and J lost 2 bases, with 8 bases between them. Germline V gives CDR1 MGHDK, CDR2 SYGVNS. The CDR3 totals 14 residues. CDR3: CASSDGWAYNEQFF. For the CDR3, the DNA is TGTGCCAGCAGTGATGGATGGGCCTACAATGAGCAGTTCTTC.

The rearrangement joins TRBV6-5 to TRBJ1-5; D ambiguous. The CDR3 is made up of 14 amino acids. Trimming removed 2 bases from V and 9 bases from J, with 14 bases in between. From germline, CDR1 is MNHEY and CDR2 SVGAGI. The CDR3 sequence: CASSYRALSRPQHF. CDR3 DNA: TGTGCCAGCAGTTACAGGGCCCTTTCTCGGCCCCAGCATTTT.

V gene TRBV9 combines with J gene TRBJ1-4, with 7 nucleotides matching TRBD1. Germline values: CDR1 SGDLS, CDR2 YYNGEE. The V gene end was trimmed by 7 bases and the J gene end by 8 bases; junction bases not matched to a gene: 8. The CDR3 spans 13 residues. The CDR3 protein is CASQGVAGEKLFF. The CDR3 DNA follows: TGTGCCAGCCAGGGGGTCGCGGGGGAAAAACTGTTTTTT.

In its sample, this clone was seen once. This chain uses TRBV2 with TRBJ2-1; TRBD2 matches at 12 bases. V lost 6 bases and J lost 8; bases outside the gene matches: 5. The CDR3 consists of 14 residues. Looked up from germline, CDR1 is SNHLY and CDR2 is FYNNEI. In nucleotides, the CDR3 is TGTGCCAGCAGACTAGCGGGGGGCCAGGATGAGCAGTTCTTC. Amino acids: CASRLAGGQDEQFF.

The chain has TRBV3-1 (or the pseudogene TRBV3-2) and TRBJ1-1; perhaps TRBD1 as D (6 bases). The V gene lost 1 base and the J gene lost 3 bases, with 9 bases spanning the gap. There are 14 residues in the CDR3. The germline gives CDR1 LGHDT, CDR2 YNNKEL (reference sequence). The CDR3 nucleotides read TGTGCCAGCAGCCAAGTGTCAGGGGACACTGAAGCTTTCTTT. Residues: CASSQVSGDTEAFF.

The chain carries TRBV5-1 and TRBJ2-1; 15 bases align to TRBD2. Germline V gives CDR1 SGHRS, CDR2 YFSETQ. The CDR3 has 17 residues. The V segment lost 3 bases and the J segment 9 bases; nucleotides outside the gene matches: 10. The CDR3 protein is CASSSGTSGGSLSEQFF. DNA of the CDR3: TGCGCCAGCAGCTCCGGGACTAGCGGGGGGTCCCTCAGTGAGCAGTTCTTC.